These 26 T cell receptor beta chains originate from one sample sequenced in a study of blood T cells in healthy people across ages (dated by TCRdb to about 2015). Libraries were built with 5' RACE. Data came from an Illumina HiSeq 2500. A second PCR of roughly 7 to 11 cycles was performed with a sample-barcoded 5' primer and a J-beta primer mix. TCRdb passed the public sequencing reads through fastp at Q25 and MiXCR, retaining productive beta sequences. Each record represents a unique CDR3 protein, reported with the most common genes and DNA among its rows. Recorded for this sample are about 580,000 distinct CDR3 sequences; around 48% of them occurred a single time. 20% to 25% of the sample goes to the ten largest clones. Sequenced sample: blood. The receptors come from an elderly man in good health.

The V and J genes are TRBV28 and TRBJ2-1; a possible D gene is TRBD1 (5 bases). Germline-derived CDR1 and CDR2 are MDHEN and SYDVKM. The CDR3 runs 13 residues. V dropped 10 bases and J dropped 5 bases, with 15 bases sitting between them. The CDR3 is CATQGRVHNEQFF. The CDR3 DNA follows: TGTGCCACCCAGGGCAGGGTCCACAATGAGCAGTTCTTC.

The chain recombines TRBV6-5 with TRBJ2-1; TRBD2 aligns across 14 bases. The CDR3 consists of 20 residues. J was trimmed by 8 bases and V by 2 bases; bases with no gene match: 17. From germline, CDR1 is MNHEY and CDR2 SVGAGI. The CDR3 reads CASSYRPGQGTSGSIHEQFF. The CDR3 nucleotides are TGTGCCAGCAGTTACAGACCGGGACAGGGGACTAGCGGGAGTATCCATGAGCAGTTCTTC.

This clonotype was observed a few times. The CDR3 bases are TGTGCCATCACTGGGGGAGCGAACACCGGGGAGCTGTTTTTT. Translation: CAITGGANTGELFF. The chain recombines TRBV10-3 with TRBJ2-2, with D possibly being TRBD1 or TRBD2 (5 bases each). Trimming left V 7 bases short and J 0 bases short, with 9 bases between. The CDR3 is made up of 14 amino acids. Germline CDR1 ENHRY, CDR2 SYGVKD.

The chain links TRBV6-2 or TRBV6-3 to TRBJ1-1; a weak D match, TRBD1 (6 bases). The CDR3 length is 13 residues. Deletions cut 4 bases from V and 4 bases from J, with 10 bases between. The germline V gene encodes CDR1 MNHEY and CDR2 SVGEGT. DNA for the CDR3: TGTGCCAGCAGTTCCCGGGACACCACTGAAGCTTTCTTT. Translated, it gives CASSSRDTTEAFF.

Many counts were recorded for this clonotype. The V gene is TRBV7-2, the J gene TRBJ2-1; D unresolved. Trimming took off 4 bases at V and 2 bases at J, with 15 bases between the two ends. The CDR3 is 16 amino acids. Germline V CDR1 and CDR2: SGHTA, FQGNSA. The CDR3 DNA follows: TGTGCCAGCAGCTCGCCGACCTCCCGGGCCTACAATGAGCAGTTCTTC. It is translated as CASSSPTSRAYNEQFF.

The chain is built from TRBV20-1 and TRBJ2-6, with D hard to call. Germline V gene data show CDR1 as DFQATT and CDR2 as SNEGSKA (reference sequence). This CDR3 is 15 amino acids long. With 4 bases removed from V and 3 bases from J, the gap between germline ends came to 13 bases. The CDR3 sequence: CSAKTGTGGANVLTF. CDR3 nucleotide sequence: TGCAGTGCTAAAACGGGTACGGGTGGGGCCAACGTCCTGACTTTC.

The chain joins TRBV7-2 to TRBJ2-5; no definite D call. Trimming pared 1 base from V and 5 bases from J, leaving 11 bases between. Per germline, CDR1 SGHTA and CDR2 FQGNSA. There are 14 residues in the CDR3. CDR3 loop: CASSLGAGSETQYF. In DNA, the CDR3 is TGTGCCAGCAGCTTAGGGGCAGGTTCCGAGACCCAGTACTTC.

At least ten counts were recorded for this clonotype. This sequence joins TRBV6-5 and TRBJ1-1; D is unresolved. The germline V and J ends were trimmed by 6 bases and 8 bases, with 10 bases remaining between them. In germline, CDR1 is MNHEY, CDR2 SVGAGI. The CDR3 is made up of 11 amino acids. The CDR3 nucleotides are TGTGCCAGCAGAAAATCTACAGAAGCTTTCTTT. It codes for CASRKSTEAFF.

This clonotype was seen more than once but under ten times. The J gene is TRBJ2-3, the V gene TRBV20-1; no clear D. With 4 bases removed from V and 4 bases from J, the gap between germline ends came to 6 bases. Per germline, CDR1 DFQATT and CDR2 SNEGSKA (reference sequence). This CDR3 spans 11 amino acids. The CDR3, as DNA: TGCAGTGCTACAGAGCCAGATACGCAGTATTTT. Its translation: CSATEPDTQYF.

The rearrangement joins TRBV6-4 to TRBJ2-5, with 7 positions matching TRBD2. This CDR3 is 14 amino acids long. Looked up from germline, CDR1 is MRHNA and CDR2 is SNTAGT. Losses at the gene ends were 3 bases for V and 2 bases for J; bases not matched to a gene: 3. In DNA, the CDR3 is TGTGCCAGCAGTGAAGCGGGGTTACAAGAGACCCAGTACTTC. Amino acids: CASSEAGLQETQYF.

V gene TRBV5-5 combines with J gene TRBJ1-2; possible D gene TRBD1, 6 bases. The germline V gene has CDR1 SGHKS and CDR2 YYEKEE (reference sequence). The CDR3 runs 15 residues. V gave up 4 bases and J gave up 2 bases, with 15 bases separating them. CDR3 bases: TGTGCCAGCAGCCCGATGTCAGGGGCGAACTATGGCTACACCTTC. This encodes CASSPMSGANYGYTF.

V gene TRBV27 combines with J gene TRBJ2-7; possible D gene TRBD1, 5 bases. Germline V gene sequence: CDR1 MNHEY, CDR2 SMNVEV (reference sequence). Trimming took off 2 bases at V and 1 base at J, with 9 bases between the two ends. The CDR3 totals 14 residues. The CDR3 is CASSLAKGSYEQYF. In nucleotides, the CDR3 is TGTGCCAGCAGTTTAGCGAAGGGGTCCTACGAGCAGTACTTC.

The rearrangement joins TRBV11-2 to TRBJ2-3; 11 nucleotides align to TRBD1. The germline CDR1 and CDR2 sequences are SGHAT and FQNNGV. The CDR3 contains 18 residues. J lost 0 bases, V lost 4 bases, and 9 bases had no gene match. The CDR3 is CASSSTPGTGGSTDTQYF. In DNA, the CDR3 is TGTGCCAGCAGCTCAACTCCCGGGACAGGGGGTAGCACAGATACGCAGTATTTT.

In DNA form, the CDR3 reads TGTGCCTGGAGTCCTAGCGGGACCCAGTACTTC. Its translation: CAWSPSGTQYF. V and J are TRBV30 and TRBJ2-5, with TRBD2 matching 7 bases. The CDR3 contains 11 residues. CDR1 GTSNPN and CDR2 SVGIG come from the germline V gene (reference sequence). Trimming took 2 bases from V and 7 from J; bases not matched to a gene: 1.

At least ten counts were recorded for this clonotype. This may come from a read error, since a much larger clone is one base off. Here the CDR3 reads CASSYSDGGVNEKLFF. CDR3 DNA: TGTGCCAGCAGTTACTCGGATGGCGGGGTTAATGAAAAACTGTTTTTT. The chain links TRBV6-5 to TRBJ1-4; D not certain. The CDR3 is 16 residues long. The V and J ends lost 0 bases and 4 bases respectively, with 12 bases between them. The germline gives CDR1 MNHEY, CDR2 SVGAGI.

This clonotype was detected only a few times. The rearrangement joins TRBV20-1 to TRBJ1-5, with D perhaps TRBD1 (5 bases). This CDR3 comprises 14 residues. Germline V gene lookup returns CDR1 DFQATT and CDR2 SNEGSKA (reference sequence). V was cut by 5 bases and J by 2 bases, with 13 bases left in between. The CDR3 bases are TGCAGTGCTCCGAGTCAAGGGGGCAATCAGCCCCAGCATTTT. It encodes CSAPSQGGNQPQHF.

V gene TRBV5-1 combines with J gene TRBJ2-3; 8 positions agree with TRBD1. With 1 base clipped from V and 6 bases from J, the junction kept 7 bases outside the gene matches. This CDR3 is built from 15 residues. From germline, CDR1 is SGHRS and CDR2 YFSETQ. The chain's CDR3 is CASSLRQGAGDTQYF. For the CDR3, the DNA is TGCGCCAGCAGCTTGCGGCAGGGGGCGGGTGATACGCAGTATTTT.

The V gene is TRBV28, the J gene TRBJ1-2; D is ambiguous. The CDR3 spans 14 residues. The V end lost 1 base, the J end lost 8 bases, and 14 bases lay between the germline ends. CDR1 and CDR2 from the germline V gene are MDHEN and SYDVKM. CDR3 amino acids: CASSLYPQLEGYTF. The CDR3 DNA sequence: TGTGCCAGCAGTTTATACCCACAGCTTGAGGGCTACACCTTC.

This clonotype was counted only a few times. V and J are TRBV27 and TRBJ2-1, with no clear D. The V end lost 1 base, the J end lost 2 bases, and 12 bases lay between the germline ends. Germline lookup yields CDR1 MNHEY and CDR2 SMNVEV (reference sequence). The CDR3 is 16 amino acids. CDR3 sequence (DNA): TGTGCCAGCAGTTTATTGGTGGGCCCAGCCTACAATGAGCAGTTCTTC. It is translated as CASSLLVGPAYNEQFF.

V gene TRBV7-2 combines with J gene TRBJ2-5; 11 bases are shared with TRBD1. CDR1 is SGHTA, CDR2 FQGNSA, per germline. The CDR3 loop spans 15 amino acids. After removal of 5 bases from V and 5 bases from J, the junction contained 7 bases not matched to a gene. The DNA for the CDR3 is TGTGCCAGCAGCGGACGGACAGGGGGCTTGGAGACCCAGTACTTC. As protein: CASSGRTGGLETQYF. Combining the CDR3 with reference TRBV7-2 and TRBJ2-5 gives the whole variable domain GAGVSQSPSNKVTEKGKDVELRCDPISGHTALYWYRQSLGQGLEFLIYFQGNSAPDKSGLPSDRFSAERTGGSVSTLTIQRTQQEDSAVYLCASSGRTGGLETQYFGPGTRLLVL.

This clonotype was seen a handful of times. The rearrangement joins TRBV20-1 to TRBJ2-7; 9 bases are a match to TRBD1. Germline-derived CDR1 and CDR2 are DFQATT and SNEGSKA (reference sequence). The CDR3 length is 15 residues. After removal of 6 bases from V and 1 base from J, the junction contained 10 bases not matched to a gene. The CDR3 DNA is TGCAGTGCACAAGAACAGGGGGCGGGTTCCTACGAGCAGTACTTC. Its protein is CSAQEQGAGSYEQYF.

V gene TRBV4-1 combines with J gene TRBJ2-6; no firm D call. The CDR3 has 16 amino acids. In germline, CDR1 is MGHRA, CDR2 YSYEKL. Trimming took off 6 bases at V and 4 bases at J, with 16 bases between the two ends. The CDR3 is CASSHEALGGANVLTF. The CDR3 DNA is TGCGCCAGCAGTCACGAAGCGCTCGGGGGGGCCAACGTCCTGACTTTC.

This clonotype has only a few counts. V gene TRBV20-1 combines with J gene TRBJ2-4, with 7 bases aligning to TRBD1. Germline V gene sequence: CDR1 DFQATT, CDR2 SNEGSKA (reference sequence). V dropped 3 bases and J dropped 4; count of bases not matched to a gene: 6. The CDR3 contains 14 residues. Here the CDR3 reads CSARTGQHKNIQYF. For the CDR3, the DNA is TGCAGTGCTAGGACGGGACAGCATAAAAACATTCAGTACTTC.

The V call is TRBV29-1, the J call TRBJ2-3; D uncertain. The CDR3 runs 12 residues. Germline V CDR1 and CDR2: SQVTM, ANQGSEA. The V end lost 6 bases, the J end lost 0 bases, and 7 bases lay between the germline ends. CDR3 amino acids: CSVLDSTDTQYF. The CDR3 coding sequence is TGCAGCGTCCTGGATAGCACAGATACGCAGTATTTT.

Comments on this clonotype: A much larger clone differs from this one at a single base, so this may be a read error. The rearrangement links TRBV7-9 to TRBJ2-3, with 13 bases that match TRBD2. Germline assignment: CDR1 SEHNR and CDR2 FQNEAQ (reference sequence). The CDR3 runs to 14 residues. The CDR3 DNA follows: TGTGTCAGCAGCCAGACTAGCGGGGGGACCCAGCAGTATTTT. It yields the protein CVSSQTSGGTQQYF. The variable domain in full, completed from reference TRBV7-9 and TRBJ2-3, reads DTGVSQNPRHKITKRGQNVTFRCDPISEHNRLYWYRQTLGQGPEFLTYFQNEAQLEKSRLLSDRFSAERPKGSFSTLEIQRTEQGDSAMYLCVSSQTSGGTQQYFGPGTRLTVL.

There are a few counts of this clonotype. As DNA, the CDR3 is TGTGCCAGCAGTTCCTCCGGGACAGGGAACACTGAAGCTTTCTTT. Translating it yields CASSSSGTGNTEAFF. The chain joins TRBV6-5 to TRBJ1-1; 8 bases map to TRBD1. The CDR3 is made up of 15 amino acids. The ends lost 4 bases at V and 1 base at J; junction bases unmatched: 5. CDR1 and CDR2 (germline): MNHEY, SVGAGI.